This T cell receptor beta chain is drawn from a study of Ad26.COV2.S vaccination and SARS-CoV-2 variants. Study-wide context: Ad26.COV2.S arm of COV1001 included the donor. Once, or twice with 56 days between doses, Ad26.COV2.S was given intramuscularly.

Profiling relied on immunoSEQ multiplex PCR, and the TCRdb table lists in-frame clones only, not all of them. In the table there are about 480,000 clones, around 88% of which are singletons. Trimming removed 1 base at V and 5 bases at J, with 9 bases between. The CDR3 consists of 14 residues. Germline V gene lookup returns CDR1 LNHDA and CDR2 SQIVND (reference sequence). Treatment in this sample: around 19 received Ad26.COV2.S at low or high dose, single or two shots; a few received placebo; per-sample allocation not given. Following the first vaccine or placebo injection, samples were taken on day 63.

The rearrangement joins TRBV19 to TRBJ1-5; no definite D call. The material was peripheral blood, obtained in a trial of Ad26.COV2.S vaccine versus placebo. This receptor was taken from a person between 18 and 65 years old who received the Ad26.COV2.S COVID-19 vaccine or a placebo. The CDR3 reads CASSIVGSYQPQHF. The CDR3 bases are TGTGCCAGTAGTATAGTAGGGTCGTATCAGCCCCAGCATTTT.